The 26 T cell receptor beta chains reported below all come from one sample, sequenced in a study of response to subunit inactivated influenza vaccine. Using its own MiXCR run on the RT-PCR reads, TCRdb lists one record per CDR3 protein. The sample lists about 540,000 distinct CDR3 sequences, under 30% occurring once. The data were also submitted as part of a second study, on T cells expressing NK-cell markers. That paper states: Synthesis of TCR beta cDNA relied on 5'RACE template switching carrying UMIs.

The source material was CD4+ T cells sorted from PBMCs, sampled 11 to 12 days after vaccination. The receptors come from a man aged 45 to 65 who received an inactivated influenza vaccine.

The genes are TRBV4-3 and TRBJ1-1, with 7 bases identical to TRBD1. The CDR3 has 15 amino acids. V was pared by 3 bases and J by 0 bases, with 4 bases of the junction left unmatched. Germline V gene sequence: CDR1 LGHNA, CDR2 YSLEER. CDR3 loop: CASSQMGQMNTEAFF. In nucleotides, the CDR3 is TGCGCCAGCAGCCAGATGGGACAGATGAACACTGAAGCTTTCTTT.

The sample holds many counts of this clonotype. The chain has TRBV4-3 and TRBJ2-7, with D possibly being TRBD1 (6 bases). Per the germline V gene, CDR1 is LGHNA and CDR2 is YSLEER. The ends were cut back, 1 base at V and 2 bases at J, with 6 bases in the middle. This CDR3 region has 13 residues. CDR3 nucleotides: TGCGCCAGCAGCCAAGCAGGGGCCTACGAGCAGTACTTC. Encoded protein: CASSQAGAYEQYF.

This rearrangement joins TRBV4-2 to TRBJ1-6; D gene ambiguous. The CDR3 covers 15 residues. Deletions cut 0 bases from V and 10 bases from J, with 13 bases between. Germline CDR1 and CDR2: LGHNA and YNFKEQ. For the CDR3, the DNA is TGTGCCAGCAGCCAAGATTTACAGATCGGATCACCCCTCCACTTT. Protein: CASSQDLQIGSPLHF.

The J gene is TRBJ1-4, the V gene TRBV29-1, with TRBD1 matching 8 bases. The length of the CDR3 is 14 residues. The ends lost 0 bases at V and 9 bases at J; junction bases unmatched: 6. CDR1 and CDR2 (germline): SQVTM, ANQGSEA. The CDR3 spells CSVEDAGGRKKLFF. For the CDR3, the DNA is TGCAGCGTTGAAGATGCAGGGGGCCGGAAAAAACTGTTTTTT.

The chain uses TRBV5-1 and TRBJ2-2, with a possible D match to TRBD1 (6 bases). The CDR3 has 14 amino acids. The germline CDR1 and CDR2 sequences are SGHRS and YFSETQ. V lost 6 bases and J lost 4, with 13 bases in between. DNA for the CDR3: TGCGCCAGCACCGTAACAGGGTCCACCGGGGAGCTGTTTTTT. Protein sequence: CASTVTGSTGELFF.

The sample holds a few counts of this clonotype. The CDR3 DNA reads TGTGCCAGCAGCTTTCCAGGGAGTAGGGAGACCCAGTACTTC. It yields the protein CASSFPGSRETQYF. This chain connects TRBV5-6 to TRBJ2-5; either TRBD1 or TRBD2 may supply D (5 bases each). Germline V gives CDR1 SGHDT, CDR2 YYEEEE. The CDR3 extends over 14 amino acids. The V end was cut by 2 bases, the J end by 5 bases, with 13 bases between.

This clonotype was counted ten times or more. V usage is TRBV5-6 and J usage is TRBJ2-2; D tentatively reads TRBD1 or TRBD2 (5 bases each). This CDR3 comprises 16 residues. CDR1 and CDR2 (germline): SGHDT, YYEEEE. V lost 2 bases to trimming and J lost 2 bases, with 13 bases between them. CDR3 DNA sequence: TGTGCCAGCAGCTTCCCGGGACGGTTAAACACCGGGGAGCTGTTTTTT. Amino acid sequence: CASSFPGRLNTGELFF.

Worth noting for this clonotype: This may come from a read error, since a much larger clone is one base off. The V gene is TRBV7-7, the J gene TRBJ2-2; 8 bases are a match to TRBD2. The CDR3 covers 15 residues. The germline CDR1 and CDR2 sequences are SSHAT and FNYEAQ (reference sequence). The V gene end was trimmed by 1 base and the J gene end by 4 bases; junction bases not matched to a gene: 2. CDR3 in amino acids: CASSLGLARTGELFF. In DNA form, the CDR3 reads TGTGCCAGCAGCTTAGGACTAGCGCGCACCGGGGAGCTGTTTTTT.

The gene calls are TRBV7-2 and TRBJ1-6; possible D gene TRBD1, 6 bases. The CDR3 has 15 amino acids. Looked up from germline, CDR1 is SGHTA and CDR2 is FQGNSA. Trimming pared 0 bases from V and 14 bases from J, leaving 17 bases between. The CDR3 spells CASSLAEGGARALHF. CDR3 bases: TGTGCCAGCAGCTTAGCGGAGGGGGGAGCAAGGGCCCTCCACTTT.

The sample holds a few counts of this clonotype. The chain couples TRBV20-1 to TRBJ1-4; TRBD1 is a possible D gene (5 bases). CDR1 is DFQATT, CDR2 SNEGSKA, per germline (reference sequence). This CDR3 has 13 amino acids. Between the trimmed V and J ends, which lost 7 bases and 3 bases, there was a span of 12 bases. The CDR3 bases are TGCAGTGTTCCGGGACCGCCTAATGAAAAACTGTTTTTT. This sequence encodes CSVPGPPNEKLFF.

The chain joins TRBV7-2 to TRBJ2-3; 10 nucleotides line up with TRBD1. Germline loops: CDR1 SGHTA, CDR2 FQGNSA. With V trimmed by 4 bases and J by 4 bases, 5 bases remained unmatched. The CDR3 length is 15 residues. The CDR3 DNA reads TGTGCCAGCAGCTCCGACAGGGGGCTGGCAGATACGCAGTATTTT. This translates into CASSSDRGLADTQYF.

The table lists this clonotype with many counts. The chain carries TRBV5-1 and TRBJ2-1; 11 nucleotides match TRBD2. There are 15 residues in the CDR3. J lost 5 bases, V lost 5 bases, and 6 bases had no gene match. The germline V gene has CDR1 SGHRS and CDR2 YFSETQ. The CDR3 here is CASRSSGGPDNEQFF. CDR3 coding DNA: TGCGCCAGCAGATCTAGCGGGGGGCCGGACAATGAGCAGTTCTTC.

This clonotype showed up just a few times. The J gene is TRBJ1-1, the V gene TRBV12-3 or TRBV12-4, with TRBD1 identical over 10 bases. This CDR3 spans 18 amino acids. After removal of 6 bases from V and 1 base from J, the junction contained 14 bases not matched to a gene. The DNA for the CDR3 is TGTGCCAGCAGCCCACTTGGGACAGGGGTGGGCGGGAACACTGAAGCTTTCTTT. It yields the protein CASSPLGTGVGGNTEAFF.

There are many counts of this clonotype. The chain couples TRBV12-3 or TRBV12-4 to TRBJ1-5; D ambiguous. This CDR3 is built from 13 residues. V was cut by 5 bases and J by 4 bases, with 9 bases left in between. The CDR3 protein is CASSAARNQPQHF. The DNA for the CDR3 is TGTGCCAGCAGTGCAGCGAGAAATCAGCCCCAGCATTTT.

This clonotype is labeled medium-sized. This chain uses TRBV12-3 or TRBV12-4 with TRBJ1-2, with a possible D match to TRBD1 (5 bases). Trimming shortened V by 5 bases and J by 7 bases, and 8 bases separated the two germline ends. The CDR3 is 11 amino acids. For the CDR3, the DNA is TGTGCCAGCAGTCCAGGGACTGGCTACACCTTC. Amino acid sequence: CASSPGTGYTF.

This clonotype was seen repeatedly, ten times or more. This chain joins TRBV6-5 and TRBJ1-2, with a possible D match to TRBD1 (6 bases). The V and J ends lost 4 bases and 4 bases respectively, with 19 bases between them. This CDR3 is built from 16 residues. From germline, CDR1 is MNHEY and CDR2 SVGAGI. CDR3 in DNA: TGTGCCAGCAGTTCACTCCAGGCCGTAGGGGGCTATGGCTACACCTTC. Translation gives CASSSLQAVGGYGYTF.

This clonotype appeared a single time. The chain employs TRBV15 and TRBJ2-5, with 8 positions matching TRBD1. V trimming: 1 base; J trimming: 3 bases; junction bases outside the gene matches: 4. CDR3 length: 15 residues. The V gene's germline CDR1 is LNHNV and CDR2 YYDKDF (reference sequence). CDR3 sequence: CATSRAPTGEETQYF. The DNA for the CDR3 is TGTGCCACCAGCAGAGCCCCGACAGGGGAAGAGACCCAGTACTTC.

CDR3 nucleotide sequence: TGCGCCAGCAGCAGCTTAGCGGGGGGCCACCGGGAGACCCAGTACTTC. It is translated as CASSSLAGGHRETQYF. V is TRBV5-1 and J is TRBJ2-5, with 10 nucleotides matching TRBD2. Germline CDR1 is SGHRS and CDR2 is YFSETQ. The CDR3 extends over 16 amino acids. J was trimmed by 5 bases and V by 4 bases; bases with no gene match: 11.

This clonotype was seen many times. The V and J genes are TRBV18 and TRBJ2-5; D is perhaps TRBD2 (6 bases). The CDR3 covers 12 residues. Germline CDR1 KGHSH, CDR2 LQKENI. Trimming left V 8 bases short and J 5 bases short, with 12 bases between. The CDR3 sequence: CASSPGGETQYF. In DNA, the CDR3 is TGTGCCAGCAGTCCTGGAGGGGAGACCCAGTACTTC.

This clonotype was detected only a few times. This chain links TRBV24-1 with TRBJ2-1; 9 positions agree with TRBD2. J was trimmed by 7 bases and V by 10 bases; bases with no gene match: 10. This CDR3 has 14 amino acids. Germline V CDR1 and CDR2: KGHDR, SFDVKD. Here the CDR3 reads CATRAGGQVNEQFF. The CDR3 DNA reads TGTGCCACTAGGGCGGGGGGGCAGGTTAATGAGCAGTTCTTC.

The V gene is TRBV5-1, the J gene TRBJ2-7, with 8 bases identical to TRBD1. With 3 bases clipped from V and 3 bases from J, the junction kept 8 bases outside the gene matches. Germline-derived CDR1 and CDR2 are SGHRS and YFSETQ. The CDR3 contains 15 residues. CDR3 nucleotides: TGCGCCAGCAGCTCCGCCGGGACAGGAAACTACGAGCAGTACTTC. It yields the protein CASSSAGTGNYEQYF.

As for this clonotype: One end of the junction is discordant with germline, which a read error may explain. The chain's CDR3 is CASSSTGGGNTESFF. The CDR3 DNA sequence: TGTGCCAGCAGTTCGACAGGAGGTGGGAACACTGAATCTTTCTTT. This chain connects TRBV6-2 or TRBV6-3 to TRBJ1-1; tentative D call: TRBD1 (6 bases). Germline CDR1 MNHEY, CDR2 SVGEGT. The CDR3 has 15 amino acids.

This clonotype was counted only a few times. The chain combines TRBV7-6 with TRBJ2-5; D is perhaps TRBD1 or TRBD2 (6 bases each). V was trimmed by 5 bases and J by 5 bases, leaving 15 bases between them. The CDR3 has 14 amino acids. Germline V gene lookup returns CDR1 SGHVS and CDR2 FNYEAQ. The CDR3 protein is CASSQGLQGETQYF. The CDR3 nucleotides are TGTGCCAGCAGCCAGGGACTGCAGGGGGAGACCCAGTACTTC.

In this sample, this clonotype turned up a few times. The chain has TRBV12-3 or TRBV12-4 and TRBJ1-1; no definite D call. The CDR3 consists of 14 residues. The V end was cut by 4 bases, the J end by 3 bases, with 12 bases between. Here the CDR3 reads CASSSRVGYTEAFF. As DNA, the CDR3 is TGTGCCAGCAGTTCGCGGGTGGGGTACACTGAAGCTTTCTTT.

This clonotype appeared once. The chain recombines TRBV6-2 or TRBV6-3 with TRBJ2-7; TRBD2 agrees at 9 bases. The trim removed 6 bases at V and 3 bases at J, leaving 9 bases unmatched. This CDR3 comprises 15 residues. The V gene's germline CDR1 is MNHEY and CDR2 SVGEGT. The CDR3 DNA sequence: TGTGCCAGCAGACCCCCTAGCGGGGCACTCTACGAGCAGTACTTC. Its protein is CASRPPSGALYEQYF.

The chain couples TRBV7-2 to TRBJ2-7, with D maybe TRBD2 (5 bases). This CDR3 has 15 residues. CDR1 is SGHTA, CDR2 FQGNSA, per germline. Trimming took off 5 bases at V and 2 bases at J, with 16 bases between the two ends. CDR3 nucleotide sequence: TGTGCCAGCAGCCCCAGCTGGAGGCCAGCCTACGAGCAGTACTTC. Its translation is CASSPSWRPAYEQYF.